These 3 T cell receptor beta chains came from one sample sequenced in a study of blood T cell repertoires in COVID-19. Assay used: immunoSEQ multiplex PCR; TCRdb lists only in-frame clones, some missing. The sample gives about 140,000 clones, roughly 79% of which show up once; roughly 2.9% is in the top ten. The material sequenced was PBMCs or T cells enriched from blood (not recorded which). Source of these receptors: a woman between 45 and 60 years old who had recovered from COVID-19.

The gene calls are TRBV3-1 (or the pseudogene TRBV3-2) and TRBJ2-3, with 12 positions matching TRBD2. Germline assignment: CDR1 LGHDT and CDR2 YNNKEL (reference sequence). Germline trimming cut 4 bases from V and 3 bases from J; bases unmatched to any gene: 2. There are 15 residues in the CDR3. Here the CDR3 reads CASSLGLAGTDTQYF. CDR3 sequence (DNA): TGTGCCAGCAGCCTAGGACTAGCGGGGACAGATACGCAGTATTTT.

The chain employs TRBV7-3 and TRBJ2-7; 13 bases agree with TRBD2. The CDR3 runs to 17 residues. Unmatched junction bases numbered 12, after V lost 4 bases and J lost 6 bases. Germline CDR1 and CDR2: SGHTA and FQGTGA. The CDR3 region is CASSSTGLAGVSAEQYF. The CDR3 bases are TGTGCCAGCAGCTCCACTGGACTAGCGGGAGTATCGGCCGAGCAGTACTTC.

The gene calls are TRBV14 and TRBJ2-7, with 7 bases that match TRBD1. V shed 4 bases, J shed 0 bases, and the junction held 6 bases outside the gene matches. This CDR3 has 15 amino acids. The germline V gene has CDR1 SGHDN and CDR2 FVKESK. As DNA, the CDR3 is TGTGCCAGCAGCCGCAGGGGGTACTACTCCTACGAGCAGTACTTC. Translating gives CASSRRGYYSYEQYF.